Sequencing of this TCR beta chain was carried out in a study of spatial heterogeneity in lung cancer. Study details: Compared with alpha-chain sequences, beta-chain sequences were consistently detected in greater numbers.

As to time point: blood at routine non-recurrence follow-up after resection. The table lists this clonotype with a few counts. V was trimmed by 4 bases and J by 13 bases, leaving 16 bases between them. The CDR3 covers 12 residues. TCRdb passed the 5' RACE reads through MiXCR, listing each CDR3 protein once. The sample yields more than 75,000 distinct CDR3 sequences, less than 20% seen once. Sequenced material: PBMCs, taken at follow-up. The sequence derives from a male donor with early-stage non-small cell lung cancer. The chain is built from TRBV12-3 or TRBV12-4 and TRBJ1-2; D is possibly TRBD1 (6 bases). The CDR3, as DNA: TGTGCCAGCAGTTGGTCGGACAGCCACCTCACCTTC. This sequence encodes CASSWSDSHLTF.